This T cell receptor beta chain was recorded in a study of tumor and adjacent non-tumor tissue in lung cancer (dated by TCRdb to the late 2010s). Notes on the research overall: Of the cohort, around 12 patients had adenocarcinoma, 2 had squamous cell carcinoma and 1 had small cell lung cancer. The study compared bulk TCRbeta repertoires from lung tumor tissue and matched distant non-tumor lung tissue of some 15 lung cancer patients. The 15 enrolled patients, of whom 10 were men and 5 were women, were aged about 31 to 85 years and were diagnosed with TNM stage I to III disease. More than 25 paired specimens, one tumor and one normal lung sample per patient, were profiled by TCRbeta CDR3 sequencing. A total of roughly 120,000,000 productive TCRbeta reads were generated by sequencing, corresponding to an average of about 4.2 million reads per sample. Paper-wide results and their limitations: Tumor tissue showed significantly higher TCR diversity (inverse Simpson) than normal lung tissue, at around 450 vs 150 (P = 0.0075, Mann-Whitney U test). Neither the sequencing platform nor unique molecular identifiers are mentioned in the methods. Significantly higher TCR diversity was found in younger patients, and higher tumor TCR diversity was associated with shorter overall and disease-free survival. A significantly larger cumulative share of the repertoire was made up by the top 100 clones in normal lung than in tumor tissue. Because peripheral blood was not sequenced, the blood TCRbeta repertoires of the lung cancer patients in the study went unexamined. Only approximately 16 patients were included in the cohort, and the need for larger samples and more detailed clinical data was noted by the authors.

Library preparation employed multiplex PCR. Sequencer: Illumina HiSeq 2500. Following protocols modified from ARM-PCR, the researchers constructed TCRbeta libraries through three rounds of nested PCR with primers (Table S4). Before sequencing, PCR products in the 200-500 bp range were cut out of the gel and cleaned up using the QIAquick gel extraction kit. The study's processing was this. Reads were cleaned with Trimmomatic, merged with FLASH into complete CDR3 sequences, and assigned to V(D)J germline segments with MiTCR. VDJtools was used to compute clonal diversity as the inverse Simpson's index. In-frame sequences lacking a premature stop codon were counted as productive reads. The raw public reads went through TCRdb reprocessing: fastp at Q25, MiXCR clone calling, in-frame beta chains kept. Under each unique CDR3 protein, matching rows form one entry showing the most common genes and DNA. These V and J calls are TCRdb output, not the study's own analysis. This sample lists tens of thousands of distinct CDR3 sequences; roughly 60% were detected once. The biggest ten clones account for 32% of the sample.

This clonotype was counted ten times or more. What this receptor recognizes is not known. No much larger clone exists at a distance of one base, and base qualities are not known. RNA was isolated from bulk, unsorted tissue, and RNA quality was assessed with a NanoDrop ND-1000 and an Agilent 2100. For the normal lung samples, distant non-tumor tissue was collected more than 3 cm away from the tumor edge. Donors were newly diagnosed lung cancer patients admitted for thoracic surgery in China between August and November 2014, without prior chemotherapy. Anyone who had undergone radiotherapy or chemotherapy before, or who had another cancer at the same time, was left out of the study. Surgical tissue pieces of about 1-2.1 cm3 were preserved in RNAlater solution and stored at -80 °C until use. Relative to germline, V is missing 3 bases and J is missing 6 bases, with 7 bases of the junction outside any gene match. CDR1 and CDR2 (MGHRA, YSYEKL) derive from the germline V gene. From the cysteine through the phenylalanine, the CDR3 covers 16 amino acids. Only the CDR3 portion is preserved as DNA: 48 bases, with reading frame beginning at the first base.

The sequence was obtained from a man between 65 and 85 years old with non-small cell lung cancer. The material sequenced was distant non-tumor lung tissue. This receptor chain uses TRBV4-1 and TRBJ1-6; 8 bases in the junction line up with TRBD1. The CDR3 protein is CASSQNADRANSPLHF. The DNA sequence is TGCGCCAGCAGCCAGAACGCGGACAGGGCTAATTCACCCCTCCACTTT.